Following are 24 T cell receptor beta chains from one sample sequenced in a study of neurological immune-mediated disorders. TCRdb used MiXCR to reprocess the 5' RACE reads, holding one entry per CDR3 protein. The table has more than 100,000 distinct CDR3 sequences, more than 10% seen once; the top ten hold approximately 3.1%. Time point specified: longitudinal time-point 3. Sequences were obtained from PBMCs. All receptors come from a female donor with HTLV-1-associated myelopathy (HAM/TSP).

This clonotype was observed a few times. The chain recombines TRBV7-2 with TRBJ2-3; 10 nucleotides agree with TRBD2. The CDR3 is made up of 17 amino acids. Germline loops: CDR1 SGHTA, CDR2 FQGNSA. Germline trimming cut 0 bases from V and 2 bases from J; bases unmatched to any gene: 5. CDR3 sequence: CASSLAAGGPVTDTQYF. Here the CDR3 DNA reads TGTGCCAGCAGCTTAGCAGCGGGGGGGCCCGTCACAGATACGCAGTATTTT.

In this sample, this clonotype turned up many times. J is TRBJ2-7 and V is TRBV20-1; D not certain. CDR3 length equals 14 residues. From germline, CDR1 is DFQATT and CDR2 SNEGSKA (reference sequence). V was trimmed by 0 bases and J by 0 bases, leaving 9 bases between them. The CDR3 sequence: CSARDRRSSYEQYF. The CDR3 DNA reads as TGCAGTGCTAGAGACAGGAGAAGCTCCTACGAGCAGTACTTC.

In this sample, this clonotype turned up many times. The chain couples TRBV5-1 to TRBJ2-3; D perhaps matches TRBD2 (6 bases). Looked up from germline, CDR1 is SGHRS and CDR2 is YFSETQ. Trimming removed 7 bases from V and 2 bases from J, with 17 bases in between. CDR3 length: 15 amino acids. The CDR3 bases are TGCGCCAGCCTCCCCGAACCGGGGGTCACAGATACGCAGTATTTT. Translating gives CASLPEPGVTDTQYF.

The CDR3 loop reads CASSYRGRGTDTQYF. Written as DNA, the CDR3 is TGTGCCAGCAGTTACAGGGGGCGAGGCACAGATACGCAGTATTTT. V and J are TRBV7-9 and TRBJ2-3; 9 bases align to TRBD1. V lost 6 bases and J lost 1; bases outside the gene matches: 5. The CDR3 spans 15 residues. The germline V gene has CDR1 SEHNR and CDR2 FQNEAQ (reference sequence).

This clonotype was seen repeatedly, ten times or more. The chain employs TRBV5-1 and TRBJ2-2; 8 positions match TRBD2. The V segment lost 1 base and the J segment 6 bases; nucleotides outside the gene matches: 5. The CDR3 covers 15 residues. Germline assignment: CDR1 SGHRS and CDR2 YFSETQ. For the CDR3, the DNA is TGCGCCAGCAGCTTGCCGGGGGGGCCCGCCGGGGAGCTGTTTTTT. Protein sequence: CASSLPGGPAGELFF.

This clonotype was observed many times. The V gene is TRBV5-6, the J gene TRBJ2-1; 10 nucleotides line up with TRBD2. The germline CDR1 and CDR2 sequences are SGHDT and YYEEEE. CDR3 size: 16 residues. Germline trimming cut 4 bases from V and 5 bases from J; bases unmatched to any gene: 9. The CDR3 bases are TGTGCCAGCAGCCGGAAGGGGACTAGCGACCACAATGAGCAGTTCTTC. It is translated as CASSRKGTSDHNEQFF. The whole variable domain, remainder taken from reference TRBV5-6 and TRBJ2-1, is DAGVTQSPTHLIKTRGQQVTLRCSPKSGHDTVSWYQQALGQGPQFIFQYYEEEERQRGNFPDRFSGHQFPNYSSELNVNALLLGDSALYLCASSRKGTSDHNEQFFGPGTRLTVL.

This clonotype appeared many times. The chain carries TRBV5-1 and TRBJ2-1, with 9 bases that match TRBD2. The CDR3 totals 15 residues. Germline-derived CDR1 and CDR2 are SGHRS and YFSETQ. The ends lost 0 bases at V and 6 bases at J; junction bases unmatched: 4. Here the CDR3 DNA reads TGCGCCAGCAGCTTGGGCAGCGGGGGGCCCAATGAGCAGTTCTTC. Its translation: CASSLGSGGPNEQFF.

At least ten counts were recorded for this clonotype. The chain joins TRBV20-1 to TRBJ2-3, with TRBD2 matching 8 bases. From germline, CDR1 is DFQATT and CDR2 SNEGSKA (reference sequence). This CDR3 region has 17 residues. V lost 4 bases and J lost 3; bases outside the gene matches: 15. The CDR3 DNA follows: TGCAGTGCTACCCATAGCCAAGGGACGGGGGGGACAGATACGCAGTATTTT. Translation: CSATHSQGTGGTDTQYF.

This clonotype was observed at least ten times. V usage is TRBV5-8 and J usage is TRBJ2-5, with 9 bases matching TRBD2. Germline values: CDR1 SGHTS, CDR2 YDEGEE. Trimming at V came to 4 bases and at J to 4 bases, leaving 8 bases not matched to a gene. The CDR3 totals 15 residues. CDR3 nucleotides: TGTGCCAGCAGCCCTAGACTAGCGGCTGGAGAGACCCAGTACTTC. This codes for CASSPRLAAGETQYF. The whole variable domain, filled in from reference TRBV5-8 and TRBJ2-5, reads EAGVTQSPTHLIKTRGQQATLRCSPISGHTSVYWYQQALGLGLQFLLWYDEGEERNRGNFPPRFSGRQFPNYSSELNVNALELEDSALYLCASSPRLAAGETQYFGPGTRLLVL.

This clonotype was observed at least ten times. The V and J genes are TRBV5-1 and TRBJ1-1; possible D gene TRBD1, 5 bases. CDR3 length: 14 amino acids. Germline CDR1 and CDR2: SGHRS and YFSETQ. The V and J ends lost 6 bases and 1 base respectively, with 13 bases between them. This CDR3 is CASTWDVTNTEAFF. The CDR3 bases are TGCGCCAGCACCTGGGACGTTACGAACACTGAAGCTTTCTTT.

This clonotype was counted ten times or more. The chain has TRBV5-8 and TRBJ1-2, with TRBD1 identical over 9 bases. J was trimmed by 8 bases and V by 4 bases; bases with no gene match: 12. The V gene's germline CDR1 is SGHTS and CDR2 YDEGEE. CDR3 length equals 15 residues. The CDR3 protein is CASSPLENRGQGYTF. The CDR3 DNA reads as TGTGCCAGCAGCCCTTTAGAAAACAGGGGGCAAGGCTACACCTTC.

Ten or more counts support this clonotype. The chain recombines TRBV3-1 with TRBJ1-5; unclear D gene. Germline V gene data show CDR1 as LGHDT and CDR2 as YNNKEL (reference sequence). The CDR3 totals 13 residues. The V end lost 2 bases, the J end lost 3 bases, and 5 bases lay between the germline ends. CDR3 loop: CASSQSPNQPQHF. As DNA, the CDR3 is TGTGCCAGCAGCCAATCCCCCAATCAGCCCCAGCATTTT.

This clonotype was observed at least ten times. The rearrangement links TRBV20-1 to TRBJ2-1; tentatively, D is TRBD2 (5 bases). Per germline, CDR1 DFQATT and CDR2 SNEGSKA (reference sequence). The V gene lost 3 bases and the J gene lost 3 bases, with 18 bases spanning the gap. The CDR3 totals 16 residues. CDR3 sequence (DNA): TGCAGTGCTAGCCACCCGGCTAGCCTAATCTACAATGAGCAGTTCTTC. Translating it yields CSASHPASLIYNEQFF.

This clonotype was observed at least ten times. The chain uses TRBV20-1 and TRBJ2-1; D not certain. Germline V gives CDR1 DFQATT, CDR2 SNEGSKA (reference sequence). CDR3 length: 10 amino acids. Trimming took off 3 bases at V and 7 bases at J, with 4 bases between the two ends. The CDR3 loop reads CSASRNEQFF. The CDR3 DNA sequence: TGCAGTGCTAGCAGGAATGAGCAGTTCTTC.

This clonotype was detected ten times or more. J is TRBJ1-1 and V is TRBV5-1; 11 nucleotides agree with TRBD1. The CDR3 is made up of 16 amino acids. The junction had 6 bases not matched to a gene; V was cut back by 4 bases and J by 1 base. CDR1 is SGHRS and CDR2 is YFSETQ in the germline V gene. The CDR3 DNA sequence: TGCGCCAGCAGCCCCCGGACAGGGGGCCCGAACACTGAAGCTTTCTTT. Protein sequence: CASSPRTGGPNTEAFF. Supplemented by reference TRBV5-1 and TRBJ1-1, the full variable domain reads KAGVTQTPRYLIKTRGQQVTLSCSPISGHRSVSWYQQTPGQGLQFLFEYFSETQRNKGNFPGRFSGRQFSNSRSEMNVSTLELGDSALYLCASSPRTGGPNTEAFFGQGTRLTVV.

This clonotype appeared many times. As DNA, the CDR3 is TGTGCCAGCAGCTTAAGTCCTAGCGACCTCCTGACCCAGTACTTC. It encodes CASSLSPSDLLTQYF. V and J are TRBV7-2 and TRBJ2-5; tentatively, D is TRBD2 (6 bases). Germline CDR1 is SGHTA and CDR2 is FQGNSA. This CDR3 is built from 15 residues. V lost 2 bases and J 7 bases, leaving 17 bases between the germline ends.

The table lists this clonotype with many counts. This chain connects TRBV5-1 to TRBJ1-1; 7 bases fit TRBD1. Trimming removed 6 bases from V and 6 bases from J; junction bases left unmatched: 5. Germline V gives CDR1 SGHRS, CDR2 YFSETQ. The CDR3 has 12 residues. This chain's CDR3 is CASTGDSPEAFF. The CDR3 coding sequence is TGCGCCAGCACCGGGGACAGCCCTGAAGCTTTCTTT.

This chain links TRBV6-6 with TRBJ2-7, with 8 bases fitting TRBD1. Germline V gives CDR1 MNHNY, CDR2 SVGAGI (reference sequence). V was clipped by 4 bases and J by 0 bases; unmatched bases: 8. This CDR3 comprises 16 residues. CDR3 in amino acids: CASSSQPGQGSYEQYF. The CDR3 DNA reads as TGTGCCAGCAGTTCCCAACCAGGACAGGGCTCCTACGAGCAGTACTTC.

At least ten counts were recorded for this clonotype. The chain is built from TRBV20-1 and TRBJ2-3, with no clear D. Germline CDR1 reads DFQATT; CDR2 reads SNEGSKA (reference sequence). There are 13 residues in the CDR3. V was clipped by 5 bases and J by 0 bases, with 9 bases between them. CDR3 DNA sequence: TGCAGTGCTGACCCTCTCAGCACAGATACGCAGTATTTT. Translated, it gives CSADPLSTDTQYF.

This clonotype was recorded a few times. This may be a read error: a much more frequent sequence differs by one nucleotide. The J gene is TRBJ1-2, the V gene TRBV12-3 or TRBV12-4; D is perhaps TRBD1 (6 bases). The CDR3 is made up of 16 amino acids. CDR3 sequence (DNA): TGTACCAGCAGTCCCAAGGGGAACAGGGTAGGCTATGGCTACACCTTC. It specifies CTSSPKGNRVGYGYTF.

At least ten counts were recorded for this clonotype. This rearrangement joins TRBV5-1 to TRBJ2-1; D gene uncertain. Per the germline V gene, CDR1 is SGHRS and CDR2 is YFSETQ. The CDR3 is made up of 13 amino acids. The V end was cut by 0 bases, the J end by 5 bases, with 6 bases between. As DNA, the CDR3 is TGCGCCAGCAGCTTGGAGGTGAACAATGAGCAGTTCTTC. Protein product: CASSLEVNNEQFF.

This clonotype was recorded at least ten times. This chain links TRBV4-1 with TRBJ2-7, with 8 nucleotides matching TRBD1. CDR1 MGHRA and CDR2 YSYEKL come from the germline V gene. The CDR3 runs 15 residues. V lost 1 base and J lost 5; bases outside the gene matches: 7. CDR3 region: CASSQVGTGRNEQYF. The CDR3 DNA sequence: TGCGCCAGCAGCCAAGTCGGGACAGGCCGGAACGAGCAGTACTTC.

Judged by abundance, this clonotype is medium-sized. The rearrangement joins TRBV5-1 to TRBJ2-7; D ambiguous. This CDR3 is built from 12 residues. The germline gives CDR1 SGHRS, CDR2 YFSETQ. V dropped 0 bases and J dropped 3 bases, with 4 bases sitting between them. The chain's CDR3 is CASSLGHYEQYF. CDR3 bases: TGCGCCAGCAGCTTGGGTCACTACGAGCAGTACTTC.

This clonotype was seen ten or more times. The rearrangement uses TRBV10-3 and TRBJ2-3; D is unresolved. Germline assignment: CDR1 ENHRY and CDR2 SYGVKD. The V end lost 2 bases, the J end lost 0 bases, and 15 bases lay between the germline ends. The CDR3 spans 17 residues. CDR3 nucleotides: TGTGCCATCAGTGAGAAGTCTAGTCCCTTAAGCACAGATACGCAGTATTTT. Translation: CAISEKSSPLSTDTQYF.